Detailed here is one T cell receptor (beta chain). These data come from a study of blood T cells in healthy people across ages. V lost 6 bases and J 1 base, leaving 22 bases between the germline ends. Germline loops: CDR1 SGHTA, CDR2 FQGNSA. The CDR3 has 18 residues. Sample-barcoded 5' priming and a J-beta primer mix drove a second PCR of 7 to 11 cycles. TCRdb re-called the 5' RACE reads through MiXCR, storing one row per CDR3 protein. The data show hundreds of thousands of distinct CDR3 sequences, approximately 49% seen once. The chain couples TRBV7-2 to TRBJ2-1; D assignment may be TRBD1 or TRBD2 (5 bases each). The specimen was blood. This clonotype was sampled from a woman aged 55 to 70 in good health. For the CDR3, the DNA is TGTGCCAGCAGGCCGTCTTACCCCGGGGCACTATCCTACAATGAGCAGTTCTTC. This encodes CASRPSYPGALSYNEQFF.